This TCR beta chain was recorded in a study of response to subunit inactivated influenza vaccine. Study-level points and caveats: New T cells are recruited in small numbers by each seasonal influenza vaccination, according to the authors' suggestion.

A few counts support this clonotype. The target antigen is unknown. V lost 3 bases, J lost 4 bases, and 16 bases stayed unmatched. CDR3 length: 19 amino acids. Germline V lookup: CDR1 KGHDR, CDR2 SFDVKD. TCRdb re-called the RT-PCR reads with MiXCR, one entry per CDR3 protein. Of a few hundred thousand distinct CDR3 sequences listed, roughly 7.6% are singletons. This sequence joins TRBV24-1 and TRBJ1-2; TRBD1 matches at 10 bases. Material: PBMCs from blood, obtained roughly 24 months after vaccination. The receptor was derived from a man aged 50-75 years who received an inactivated influenza vaccine. The CDR3: CATSDVDGRDRGDLYGYTF. The CDR3, as DNA: TGTGCCACCAGTGATGTGGACGGACGGGACAGGGGCGACCTCTATGGCTACACCTTC.